These 16 T cell receptor beta chains share one sample of origin, sequenced in a study of cytomegalovirus exposure and HLA in healthy donors. PCR used 60 Vbeta primers and 13 Jbeta primers. Libraries were prepared by immunoSEQ multiplex PCR; TCRdb keeps only in-frame clonotypes and omits some of them. Found here are 150,000 or so clones; the top ten clones hold 1% to 1.5%. The sample comprised PBMCs. The receptor set was obtained from a woman in her sixties in good health and CMV-seronegative.

The V and J genes are TRBV2 and TRBJ2-3; unclear D gene. V lost 6 bases, J lost 5 bases, and 12 bases lay in between. This CDR3 has 13 amino acids. Germline-derived CDR1 and CDR2 are SNHLY and FYNNEI. CDR3 residues: CASRYDSGDTQYF. CDR3 sequence (DNA): TGTGCCAGCAGATATGATTCAGGAGATACGCAGTATTTT.

The chain recombines TRBV9 with TRBJ1-2; D is uncertain. The ends were cut back, 4 bases at V and 4 bases at J, with 14 bases in the middle. The CDR3 is 14 residues long. Germline V gives CDR1 SGDLS, CDR2 YYNGEE. CDR3 nucleotides: TGTGCCAGCAGCCCCACCCGAGGAAGCTATGGCTACACCTTC. Its protein is CASSPTRGSYGYTF.

V and J are TRBV12-5 and TRBJ2-1, with a weak D call TRBD2 (6 bases). Germline V gives CDR1 LGHNT, CDR2 FRNRAP. The CDR3 consists of 13 residues. The V end lost 1 base, the J end lost 8 bases, and 9 bases lay between the germline ends. CDR3 amino acids: CASGLAGVDEQFF. The CDR3 DNA reads as TGTGCTAGTGGTTTGGCGGGAGTGGATGAGCAGTTCTTC.

This sequence joins TRBV4-1 and TRBJ2-5; TRBD2 might be the D (6 bases). Germline-derived CDR1 and CDR2 are MGHRA and YSYEKL. The CDR3 extends over 14 amino acids. V shed 3 bases and J shed 1 base, with 9 bases lying between them. The DNA of the CDR3 is TGCGCCAGCAGCCAGGGGGGAATCCAAGAGACCCAGTACTTC. It is translated as CASSQGGIQETQYF.

The chain joins TRBV7-9 to TRBJ2-2; 7 bases line up with TRBD2. The CDR3 is 16 amino acids. CDR1 and CDR2 (germline): SEHNR, FQNEAQ (reference sequence). After removal of 1 base from V and 5 bases from J, the junction contained 7 bases not matched to a gene. The CDR3 bases are TGTGCCAGCAGCTTAGTAGCGGGCCTTAAAACCGGGGAGCTGTTTTTT. As protein: CASSLVAGLKTGELFF. Looking up the rest from reference TRBV7-9 and TRBJ2-2 gives the full variable domain: DTGVSQNPRHKITKRGQNVTFRCDPISEHNRLYWYRQTLGQGPEFLTYFQNEAQLEKSRLLSDRFSAERPKGSFSTLEIQRTEQGDSAMYLCASSLVAGLKTGELFFGEGSRLTVL.

The gene calls are TRBV13 and TRBJ1-2; D not resolved. This CDR3 is built from 15 residues. The V end was cut by 5 bases, the J end by 4 bases, with 17 bases between. Germline lookup yields CDR1 PRHDT and CDR2 FYEKMQ (reference sequence). The CDR3 DNA is TGTGCCAGCAGCAGCCGGGTCCTCCAAGGCTATGGCTACACCTTC. Translation: CASSSRVLQGYGYTF.

J is TRBJ1-4 and V is TRBV18; D perhaps matches TRBD1 (5 bases). The CDR3 covers 15 residues. V lost 3 bases and J lost 2, with 10 bases in between. From germline, CDR1 is KGHSH and CDR2 LQKENI. The CDR3 coding sequence is TGTGCCAGCTCACCCGACAGTCCGACTAATGAAAAACTGTTTTTT. It translates to CASSPDSPTNEKLFF.

J is TRBJ2-2 and V is TRBV4-1, with 9 bases matching TRBD2. This CDR3 is built from 15 residues. Germline V CDR1 and CDR2: MGHRA, YSYEKL. Losses at the gene ends were 6 bases for V and 3 bases for J; bases not matched to a gene: 5. Written as DNA, the CDR3 is TGCGCCAGCAGTAGCGGGAGATGGGACACCGGGGAGCTGTTTTTT. This sequence encodes CASSSGRWDTGELFF.

This chain uses TRBV5-1 with TRBJ1-2; maybe TRBD1 (6 bases). Per germline, CDR1 SGHRS and CDR2 YFSETQ. There are 14 residues in the CDR3. V was clipped by 4 bases and J by 0 bases, with 10 bases between them. The CDR3 bases are TGCGCCAGCAGCACGGACAGCGCTAACTATGGCTACACCTTC. Amino acid sequence: CASSTDSANYGYTF.

The V and J genes are TRBV27 and TRBJ2-3; TRBD1 might be the D (5 bases). The V gene lost 5 bases and the J gene lost 5 bases, with 14 bases spanning the gap. Germline-derived CDR1 and CDR2 are MNHEY and SMNVEV (reference sequence). This CDR3 spans 14 amino acids. Here the CDR3 reads CASSQGIPRDTQYF. The CDR3 DNA reads as TGTGCCAGCAGTCAGGGAATTCCGAGAGATACGCAGTATTTT.

The V and J genes are TRBV2 and TRBJ1-2; TRBD1 aligns across 7 bases. The CDR3 runs to 14 residues. Per germline, CDR1 SNHLY and CDR2 FYNNEI. V lost 2 bases to trimming and J lost 8 bases; unmatched junction nucleotides: 8. Here the CDR3 DNA reads TGTGCCAGCAGTGAAAGTTGGCAGGGGGGCGGCTACACCTTC. It specifies CASSESWQGGGYTF.

The rearrangement uses TRBV10-2 and TRBJ2-3, with 7 bases lining up with TRBD2. CDR3 size: 14 residues. V lost 5 bases and J lost 1; bases outside the gene matches: 3. Germline V gene data show CDR1 as WSHSY and CDR2 as SAAADI. In nucleotides, the CDR3 is TGCGCCAGCAGTCCTAGCGGACGCACAGATACGCAGTATTTT. This encodes CASSPSGRTDTQYF.

This sequence joins TRBV4-2 and TRBJ2-3, with TRBD1 as a possible D gene (6 bases). This CDR3 is 16 amino acids long. Trimming removed 1 base at V and 2 bases at J, with 13 bases between. Germline CDR1 is LGHNA and CDR2 is YNFKEQ. CDR3: CASSQVQGLSTDTQYF. In DNA, the CDR3 is TGTGCCAGCAGCCAAGTTCAGGGGCTGTCCACAGATACGCAGTATTTT.

The chain couples TRBV4-1 to TRBJ1-4, with D unclear. Germline V gene lookup returns CDR1 MGHRA and CDR2 YSYEKL. The CDR3 is made up of 15 amino acids. Trimming left V 0 bases short and J 4 bases short, with 9 bases between. CDR3 sequence: CASSQEYRDNEKLFF. The CDR3 DNA reads TGCGCCAGCAGCCAAGAGTACCGAGATAATGAAAAACTGTTTTTT.

The V gene is TRBV6-1, the J gene TRBJ1-1; 8 nucleotides agree with TRBD1. The germline V gene has CDR1 MNHNS and CDR2 SASEGT. After removal of 4 bases from V and 4 bases from J, the junction contained 20 bases not matched to a gene. This CDR3 is 19 amino acids long. CDR3 in amino acids: CASSALPLRQGPGGTEAFF. CDR3 nucleotide sequence: TGTGCCAGCAGTGCCCTCCCCCTCCGACAGGGGCCAGGAGGCACTGAAGCTTTCTTT.

V is TRBV6-5 and J is TRBJ2-6; D is uncertain. Germline CDR1 MNHEY, CDR2 SVGAGI. Trimming left V 7 bases short and J 2 bases short, with 12 bases between. This CDR3 is built from 15 residues. CDR3 sequence reads: CASKLPGTGANVLTF. In DNA, the CDR3 is TGTGCCAGCAAACTACCCGGCACTGGGGCCAACGTCCTGACTTTC.